This TCR beta chain was observed in a study of blood T cell repertoires in COVID-19 (dated by TCRdb to 2018 to 2021). Looking at the study overall: The collaborator samples originated in the United States, Italy and Spain and spanned the acute and convalescent phases of COVID-19. The material from the prospective study consisted of cDNA or gDNA derived from T cells, B-cell-depleted T cells, or PBMCs. Deeply sampled blood TCRbeta repertoires from subjects exposed to, actively infected with, or recovered from COVID-19 were included in the dataset. The repertoires were released in a freely available public database meant as a resource for research on the immune response to SARS-CoV-2. Samples came from the ongoing ImmuneRACE study (first 160 participants) plus 1,254 subjects from 6 global collaborators. Sample metadata almost always included a de-identified subject ID, COVID-19 status, age in years and sex. Where available, HLA class I and class II types were obtained from metadata supplied by the sample provider rather than from assay-based typing. Study-level results and caveats: The quantity of clinical and demographic metadata differed by source and by participant and was supplied without curation.

The immunoSEQ Assay, a bias-controlled multiplex PCR, was used to amplify TCRbeta CDR3 regions from genomic DNA. As for how the authors treated the data: The number of nucleated cells in each sample was estimated by amplification of reference gene primers within the assay. To quantify the absolute abundance of each unique TCRbeta CDR3 rearrangement, sequence reads were collapsed and filtered. For each sample, productive Simpson clonality was calculated as the square root of Simpson's diversity index across productive rearrangements. In its TCRdb copy, this immuneACCESS table keeps in-frame sequences only and misses some clones. Where compared with another copy, unresolved V genes explain less than half of these, and the others have no known cause. The V and J calls and clone size are taken from that table; D and trimming were inferred from the DNA. Counted in this sample were just over 150,000 clones; around 91% of them appeared once. The biggest ten clones account for about 16% of the sample.

Whole blood was collected in K2EDTA tubes by collaborating institutions according to the institutions' own protocols. For TCRbeta analysis, collaborators shipped samples in one of three forms: frozen whole blood, isolated PBMCs, or DNA extracted from either of those sample types. Concerning this clone itself: Its antigen is not yet known. Nothing much larger sits one base from this clone, and base qualities are not available.

The sequenced material came from peripheral blood. This sequence originates from a woman aged 35 to 49 with acute or convalescent COVID-19.

The CDR3 in this case is CASSQAGPGDTETQYF. The nucleotides are TGCGCCAGCAGCCAGGCGGGACCCGGAGATACAGAGACCCAGTACTTC. The V gene is TRBV4-1 and the J gene is TRBJ2-5, and TRBD2 may be the D gene, going by 6 matching bases. V is shortened by 3 bases, J by 4 bases, and the region joining them spans 18 bases. From a lookup of the germline V gene, CDR1 and CDR2 are MGHRA and YSYEKL. The CDR3 covers 16 residues, taking in both the cysteine and the phenylalanine. Here the CDR3 DNA is all that survives: 48 bases in frame from base 1.